A single sample is the source of the 2 T cell receptor beta chains below, sequenced in a study of beta chain features in type 1 diabetes. Isolated RNA was reverse transcribed in full, so expressed TCRB transcripts were sequenced. The assay was immunoSEQ multiplex PCR, and TCRdb's table has in-frame clones only and misses some. The sample shows about 900,000 clones, 15% to 20% of them seen only once. Sequencing input: naive CD4+ T cells from blood. All receptors derive from a woman under 30 in good health.

CDR3 sequence reads: CASSQQGGTYEQYF. In DNA form, the CDR3 reads TGCGCCAGCAGCCAACAGGGGGGCACCTACGAGCAGTACTTC. The chain carries TRBV4-3 and TRBJ2-7; D possibly corresponds to TRBD1 (7 bases). The CDR3 is 14 residues long. Germline loops: CDR1 LGHNA, CDR2 YSLEER. Trimming pared 2 bases from V and 2 bases from J, leaving 10 bases between.

This clone turned up a few times. The chain combines TRBV5-1 with TRBJ2-1; the match to TRBD1 covers 8 bases. Germline lookup yields CDR1 SGHRS and CDR2 YFSETQ. V lost 4 bases to trimming and J lost 9 bases; unmatched junction nucleotides: 9. This CDR3 has 14 amino acids. The CDR3 DNA reads TGCGCCAGCAGCCTCGGACAGGGAAAGACTGAGCAGTTCTTC. Its translation is CASSLGQGKTEQFF. The full variable domain, completed using reference TRBV5-1 and TRBJ2-1, is KAGVTQTPRYLIKTRGQQVTLSCSPISGHRSVSWYQQTPGQGLQFLFEYFSETQRNKGNFPGRFSGRQFSNSRSEMNVSTLELGDSALYLCASSLGQGKTEQFFGPGTRLTVL.